One and the same sample provided the 6 T cell receptor beta chains below, sequenced in a study of cytomegalovirus exposure and HLA in healthy donors. Both 60 Vbeta primers and 13 Jbeta primers went into the PCR. The repertoire was sequenced with immunoSEQ multiplex PCR; TCRdb's copy has only in-frame clones and lacks some. Its clone listing holds roughly 43,000 clones. Sequencing input: PBMCs. These receptors came from a middle-aged woman in good health and CMV-seronegative.

The chain links TRBV19 to TRBJ2-7; possible D gene TRBD1, 5 bases. CDR1 is LNHDA and CDR2 is SQIVND in the germline V gene (reference sequence). The germline V and J ends were trimmed by 4 bases and 2 bases, with 12 bases remaining between them. This CDR3 region has 14 residues. The DNA for the CDR3 is TGTGCCAGTAGTAGCGGCAGGGATCCCTACGAGCAGTACTTC. It specifies CASSSGRDPYEQYF.

The chain couples TRBV5-6 to TRBJ2-5; 7 nucleotides line up with TRBD2. V lost 5 bases to trimming and J lost 4 bases; unmatched junction nucleotides: 8. The CDR3 has 14 residues. CDR1 SGHDT and CDR2 YYEEEE come from the germline V gene. In DNA form, the CDR3 reads TGTGCCAGCAGTCTGGGAGGGGTGGTAGAGACCCAGTACTTC. Translated: CASSLGGVVETQYF.

The chain links TRBV19 to TRBJ1-5, with 9 bases fitting TRBD1. Germline CDR1 LNHDA, CDR2 SQIVND (reference sequence). The CDR3 runs 16 residues. V gave up 3 bases and J gave up 4 bases; unmatched junction bases: 7. The CDR3: CASSIPRDRDNQPQHF. The CDR3 DNA reads TGTGCCAGTAGTATCCCCAGGGACAGGGATAATCAGCCCCAGCATTTT.

The chain employs TRBV5-4 and TRBJ2-7, with 7 bases lining up with TRBD1. The CDR3 length is 15 residues. J was trimmed by 1 base and V by 4 bases; bases with no gene match: 8. From germline, CDR1 is SGHNT and CDR2 YYREEE (reference sequence). The CDR3 is CASSPGGRMSYEQYF. In DNA form, the CDR3 reads TGTGCCAGCAGCCCAGGGGGACGGATGTCCTACGAGCAGTACTTC.

The gene calls are TRBV7-2 and TRBJ2-3; the D gene is possibly TRBD1 (5 bases). The ends were cut back, 3 bases at V and 5 bases at J, with 9 bases in the middle. The germline gives CDR1 SGHTA, CDR2 FQGNSA. This CDR3 is built from 13 residues. Here the CDR3 DNA reads TGTGCCAGCAGCTTCAGGGCATTAGATACGCAGTATTTT. Its protein is CASSFRALDTQYF.

V and J are TRBV5-1 and TRBJ2-1, with TRBD2 matching over 11 bases. CDR1 SGHRS and CDR2 YFSETQ come from the germline V gene. J was trimmed by 9 bases and V by 4 bases; bases with no gene match: 12. The CDR3 spans 16 residues. DNA for the CDR3: TGCGCCAGCAGCCCTCGGACTAGCGGGTTTGGGGTTGAGCAGTTCTTC. It specifies CASSPRTSGFGVEQFF.